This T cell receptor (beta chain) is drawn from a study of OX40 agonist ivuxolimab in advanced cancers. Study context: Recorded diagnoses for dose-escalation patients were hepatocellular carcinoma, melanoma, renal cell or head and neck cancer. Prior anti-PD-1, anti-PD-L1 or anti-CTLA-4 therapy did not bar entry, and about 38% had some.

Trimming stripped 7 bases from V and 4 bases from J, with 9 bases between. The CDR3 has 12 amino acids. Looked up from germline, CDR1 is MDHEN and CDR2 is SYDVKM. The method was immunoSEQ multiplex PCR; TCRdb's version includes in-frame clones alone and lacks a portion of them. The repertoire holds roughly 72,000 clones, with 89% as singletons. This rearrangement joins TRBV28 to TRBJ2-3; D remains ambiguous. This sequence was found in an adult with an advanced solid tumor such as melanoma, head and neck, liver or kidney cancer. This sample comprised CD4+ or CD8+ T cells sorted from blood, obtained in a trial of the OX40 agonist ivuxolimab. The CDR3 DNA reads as TGTGCCAGCACTAAGGACCCAGATACGCAGTATTTT. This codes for CASTKDPDTQYF.